This TCR beta chain was observed in a study of blood T cells in healthy people across ages. Overall study findings and caveats: Long-lived and aged donors differed, with more naive CD4+ cells and higher diversity in the long-lived.

Next came a second PCR, run for roughly 6 to 11 cycles, which used a sample-barcoded 5' primer along with a J-beta primer mix. A 12-random-nucleotide template-switch adaptor tagged each cDNA molecule. Every sample returned 2.5 million or more CDR3-containing paired-end reads. Via MiXCR, TCRdb re-called the 5' RACE reads, giving one row per CDR3 protein. Of 1.8 million or so distinct CDR3 sequences in the sample, about two fifths were seen once. This clonotype came up a few times. What it binds is not known. The CDR3 has 16 amino acids. The germline V gene has CDR1 SGHTA and CDR2 FQGNSA. Trimming pared 0 bases from V and 3 bases from J, leaving 12 bases between.

The source material was blood. The chain recombines TRBV7-2 with TRBJ2-1, with D possibly being TRBD1 (6 bases). This receptor was identified in a human donor in good health. The CDR3: CASSLAGTRVYNEQFF. In DNA, the CDR3 is TGTGCCAGCAGCTTAGCAGGGACACGCGTCTACAATGAGCAGTTCTTC.